The next 29 T cell receptor beta chains were all read from a single sample in a study of metastatic and nonmetastatic thyroid tumors. TCRdb reprocessed the PCR reads via MiXCR. Here the sample spans about 92,000 clones, 15% being singletons. No treatment had been given to any patient before thyroid surgery. Source material: blood. All receptors come from a female donor with papillary thyroid cancer or a benign thyroid nodule (not recorded which). Some clones in this sample may be carry-over from other donors' samples.

In its sample, this clone ranks as medium-sized (0.01 to 0.1%). J is TRBJ2-2 and V is TRBV19, with a tentative D call TRBD2 (5 bases). The germline gives CDR1 LNHDA, CDR2 SQIVND (reference sequence). The CDR3 loop spans 12 amino acids. V lost 5 bases and J 6 bases, leaving 7 bases between the germline ends. The CDR3: CASSGRAGELFF. The CDR3 nucleotides read TGTGCCAGTAGTGGGCGGGCCGGGGAGCTGTTTTTT.

The chain links TRBV5-6 to TRBJ2-3; D perhaps matches TRBD2 (7 bases). Trimming stripped 4 bases from V and 9 bases from J, with 21 bases between. The CDR3 length is 15 residues. CDR1 and CDR2 from the germline V gene are SGHDT and YYEEEE. The CDR3, as DNA: TGTGCCAGCAGCGGGAGGGGGGGAGCTCCCTCGACGCAGTATTTT. Amino acids: CASSGRGGAPSTQYF. The complete variable domain, with remaining parts taken from reference TRBV5-6 and TRBJ2-3, reads DAGVTQSPTHLIKTRGQQVTLRCSPKSGHDTVSWYQQALGQGPQFIFQYYEEEERQRGNFPDRFSGHQFPNYSSELNVNALLLGDSALYLCASSGRGGAPSTQYFGPGTRLTVL.

Many counts were recorded for this clone. The gene calls are TRBV20-1 and TRBJ2-3, with TRBD2 matching 14 bases. Per germline, CDR1 DFQATT and CDR2 SNEGSKA (reference sequence). Trimming took 1 base from V and 12 from J; bases not matched to a gene: 6. This CDR3 spans 14 amino acids. CDR3 DNA: TGCAGTGCTAGAGGACTAGCGGGGGGGAGGTGTCAGTATTTT. Residues: CSARGLAGGRCQYF.

This clone showed up many times. At one boundary the junction diverges from the germline segment, which might be a read error. Other nucleotide sequences from this sample produce the same CDR3. This rearrangement joins TRBV28 to TRBJ1-5; weak D call: TRBD1 (6 bases). The CDR3 is 11 amino acids. CDR1 and CDR2 (germline): MDHEN, SYDVKM. In DNA, the CDR3 is TGTGCCAGCAGCTTTCCCGGACAGCCCCACTTT. It codes for CASSFPGQPHF.

This clone was detected ten times or more. This sequence joins TRBV20-1 and TRBJ1-6, with TRBD1 identical over 7 bases. Losses at the gene ends were 2 bases for V and 7 bases for J; bases not matched to a gene: 8. This CDR3 spans 15 amino acids. Germline V gene data show CDR1 as DFQATT and CDR2 as SNEGSKA (reference sequence). CDR3 protein: CSARKPGQSNSPLHF. CDR3 sequence (DNA): TGCAGTGCTAGAAAACCGGGACAGAGCAATTCACCCCTCCACTTT.

There are many counts of this clone. The V and J genes are TRBV28 and TRBJ1-2; D call uncertain. Germline assignment: CDR1 MDHEN and CDR2 SYDVKM. V was cut by 4 bases and J by 4 bases, with 13 bases left in between. The CDR3 is 14 amino acids. CDR3 amino acids: CASSWGGEIYGYTF. The CDR3 nucleotides read TGTGCCAGCAGTTGGGGTGGGGAAATCTATGGCTACACCTTC.

This clone came up a few times. A much larger clone lies a single base off, so this may be a read error. This chain joins TRBV20-1 and TRBJ1-1; unclear D gene. The CDR3 runs to 12 residues. In germline, CDR1 is DFQATT, CDR2 SNEGSKA (reference sequence). CDR3 in DNA: TGCAGTGCTAGTGAGGTAAACAATGAAGCTTTCTTT. It codes for CSASEVNNEAFF.

With regard to this clone: This may be a read error: a much more frequent sequence differs by one nucleotide. This sequence joins TRBV20-1 and TRBJ1-1, with D perhaps matching TRBD1 (6 bases). The CDR3 is made up of 12 amino acids. Per the germline V gene, CDR1 is DFQATT and CDR2 is SNEGSKA (reference sequence). The CDR3 region is CSATGGITEALF. CDR3 bases: TGCAGTGCTACGGGGGGCATCACTGAAGCTTTATTT.

This clone was seen only a few times. J is TRBJ2-1 and V is TRBV2, with D possibly matching TRBD2 (6 bases). This CDR3 spans 12 amino acids. With 6 bases removed from V and 8 bases from J, the gap between germline ends came to 11 bases. The germline gives CDR1 SNHLY, CDR2 FYNNEI. In DNA form, the CDR3 reads TGTGCCAGCAGCCAGACTAGACATGAGCAGTTCTTC. Protein: CASSQTRHEQFF.

A word on this clone: The same CDR3 is also encoded by other DNA sequences in this sample. The chain combines TRBV14 with TRBJ2-3; perhaps TRBD2 as D (7 bases). The V end was cut by 1 base, the J end by 0 bases, with 11 bases between. Germline V gene data show CDR1 as SGHDN and CDR2 as FVKESK. CDR3 length: 16 residues. CDR3 coding DNA: TGTGCCAGCAGCCAAGTGGGGGGGCTAAGCACAGATACGCAGTATTTT. Translating gives CASSQVGGLSTDTQYF.

This clone was seen ten or more times. This chain joins TRBV12-3 or TRBV12-4 and TRBJ2-5; TRBD2 matches at 10 bases. V dropped 7 bases and J dropped 5; count of bases not matched to a gene: 10. The CDR3 runs to 15 residues. This CDR3 is CASTNSGGPEETQYF. For the CDR3, the DNA is TGTGCCAGCACCAATAGCGGGGGGCCCGAGGAGACCCAGTACTTC.

This clone was seen many times. The rearrangement joins TRBV20-1 to TRBJ2-3, with a tentative D call TRBD2 (6 bases). The CDR3 is made up of 16 amino acids. The germline V and J ends were trimmed by 4 bases and 2 bases, with 19 bases remaining between them. Germline CDR1 and CDR2: DFQATT and SNEGSKA (reference sequence). CDR3 coding DNA: TGCAGTGCTAAGAGTCGGAGGAGGGGAGACACAGATACGCAGTATTTT. As protein: CSAKSRRRGDTDTQYF.

As regards this clone: This may stem from a read error, because a much larger clone lies one nucleotide away. The gene calls are TRBV5-1 and TRBJ2-3; tentative D call: TRBD2 (6 bases). The V and J ends lost 7 bases and 4 bases respectively, with 19 bases between them. This CDR3 region has 15 residues. CDR1 is SGHRS, CDR2 YFSETQ, per germline. The CDR3 sequence: CASCTGGVAADTQYF. The CDR3 region has the DNA TGCGCCAGCTGCACCGGCGGGGTGGCTGCAGATACGCAGTATTTT.

This clone was picked up many times. The chain is built from TRBV27 and TRBJ2-7, with D possibly matching TRBD1 (6 bases). Trimming stripped 5 bases from V and 1 base from J, with 12 bases between. Germline CDR1 and CDR2: MNHEY and SMNVEV (reference sequence). CDR3 size: 14 residues. The CDR3 sequence is CASSLQGRSYEQYF. CDR3 coding DNA: TGTGCCAGCAGTCTTCAGGGGAGATCCTACGAGCAGTACTTC.

This clone has ten or more counts. Within the sample, other DNA sequences also encode this same CDR3. The rearrangement uses TRBV6-1 and TRBJ1-6, with 10 bases fitting TRBD1. The V segment lost 2 bases and the J segment 7 bases; nucleotides outside the gene matches: 5. The CDR3 covers 16 residues. From germline, CDR1 is MNHNS and CDR2 SASEGT. The CDR3 DNA reads as TGTGCCAGCAGTGAATGGCCGGGACAGGGGAATTCACCCCTCCACTTT. Translation gives CASSEWPGQGNSPLHF.

This clone was found a few times. This may arise from a read error, as a much more abundant clone is one base away. The chain has TRBV5-1 and TRBJ1-2; D possibly corresponds to TRBD1 (6 bases). The germline V gene has CDR1 SGHRS and CDR2 YFSETQ. Trimming pared 4 bases from V and 4 bases from J, leaving 14 bases between. CDR3 length: 14 residues. The CDR3 DNA sequence: TGCGCCAGCAGCCTCGGACAGTCCTCCTATGGCTACACCTTC. This translates into CASSLGQSSYGYTF.

This clone was counted at least ten times. This rearrangement joins TRBV6-5 to TRBJ1-6; the D is unclear. V lost 0 bases to trimming and J lost 10 bases, with 7 bases between them. There are 13 residues in the CDR3. CDR1 and CDR2 (germline): MNHEY, SVGAGI. The CDR3 DNA reads as TGTGCCAGCAGTTACTCGATAAGGTCACCCCTCCACTTT. Its translation is CASSYSIRSPLHF.

This clone was observed a handful of times. The chain is built from TRBV6-1 and TRBJ1-3; no definite D call. CDR1 is MNHNS, CDR2 SASEGT, per germline. Trimming left V 5 bases short and J 0 bases short, with 11 bases between. The CDR3 length is 15 residues. The CDR3 DNA reads as TGTGCCAGCAGTTCCCGGTTACTCTCTGGAAACACCATATATTTT. Encoded protein: CASSSRLLSGNTIYF.

Points on this clone: This may come from a read error, since a much larger clone is one base off. This chain links TRBV3-1 with TRBJ1-1; TRBD1 matches 7 bases. From germline, CDR1 is LGHDT and CDR2 YNNKEL (reference sequence). After removal of 6 bases from V and 1 base from J, the junction contained 5 bases not matched to a gene. CDR3 length equals 14 residues. The CDR3 loop reads CASSTGQANTEAFF. CDR3 coding DNA: TGTGCCAGCAGTACCGGACAGGCGAACACTGAAGCTTTCTTT.

In this sample, this clone turned up many times. CDR3 nucleotide sequence: TGTGCCAGTAGACAGTTCGTTGATGAAAAACTGTTTTTT. Its protein product is CASRQFVDEKLFF. This chain connects TRBV19 to TRBJ1-4; D is unresolved. The ends were cut back, 6 bases at V and 6 bases at J, with 11 bases in the middle. The V gene's germline CDR1 is LNHDA and CDR2 SQIVND (reference sequence). The CDR3 totals 13 residues.

The table lists this clone with many counts. V usage is TRBV28 and J usage is TRBJ2-7; unclear D gene. The CDR3 covers 12 residues. Trimming took 6 bases from V and 4 from J, leaving 10 bases between them. Germline loops: CDR1 MDHEN, CDR2 SYDVKM. CDR3 in amino acids: CASSLSPYEQYF. For the CDR3, the DNA is TGTGCCAGCAGCCTCTCCCCTTACGAGCAGTACTTC.

Notes on this clone: A much larger clonotype is one base distant, so this may be a read error. This chain uses TRBV6-2 or TRBV6-3 with TRBJ2-4; 10 nucleotides agree with TRBD2. V lost 0 bases, J lost 10 bases, and 6 bases stayed unmatched. CDR1 MNHEY and CDR2 SVGEGT come from the germline V gene. This CDR3 contains 15 residues. The CDR3 reads CASSYSALAGGIQYF. The CDR3 DNA reads TGTGCCAGCAGTTACTCCGCGTTAGCGGGGGGTATTCAGTACTTC.

Note on this clone: This may stem from a read error, because a much larger clone lies one nucleotide away. The rearrangement joins TRBV5-1 to TRBJ1-5; D is ambiguous. The V end lost 0 bases, the J end lost 1 base, and 8 bases lay between the germline ends. CDR3 length: 15 amino acids. Germline V CDR1 and CDR2: SGHRS, YFSETQ. CDR3 sequence (DNA): TGCGCCAGCAGCTTGGTTTCAGTGAGCAATCAGCCCCAGCATTTT. It translates to CASSLVSVSNQPQHF.

The sample holds many counts of this clone. This chain joins TRBV20-1 and TRBJ1-2; D uncertain. The CDR3 contains 12 residues. In germline, CDR1 is DFQATT, CDR2 SNEGSKA (reference sequence). The V end was cut by 6 bases, the J end by 8 bases, with 16 bases between. The CDR3 region is CSARHSVRGYTF. In nucleotides, the CDR3 is TGCAGTGCCCGGCACTCGGTTAGGGGCTACACCTTC.

This clone was recorded many times. The chain joins TRBV6-1 to TRBJ2-5, with 8 bases fitting TRBD2. Trimming cost V 8 bases and J 5 bases; bases outside gene matches: 7. Germline assignment: CDR1 MNHNS and CDR2 SASEGT. CDR3 size: 13 residues. The CDR3 DNA follows: TGTGCCAGCCTGAACGGGGGGGTTGAGACCCAGTACTTC. Protein sequence: CASLNGGVETQYF.

In this sample, this clone turned up many times. The gene calls are TRBV11-2 and TRBJ1-2; D possibly corresponds to TRBD1 (6 bases). The CDR3 covers 17 residues. Germline values: CDR1 SGHAT, CDR2 FQNNGV. V lost 2 bases and J 4 bases, leaving 20 bases between the germline ends. CDR3 region: CASSLLPAGGAIYGYTF. CDR3 DNA: TGTGCCAGCAGCTTATTGCCAGCCGGGGGGGCGATCTATGGCTACACCTTC.

This clone occurred many times. V is TRBV28 and J is TRBJ2-5; 7 bases map to TRBD2. From germline, CDR1 is MDHEN and CDR2 SYDVKM. This CDR3 has 17 amino acids. Trimming at V came to 4 bases and at J to 1 base, leaving 12 bases not matched to a gene. DNA for the CDR3: TGTGCCAGCAGTTCCCGGAGGGGAGGGGCATTCCAAGAGACCCAGTACTTC. Protein sequence: CASSSRRGGAFQETQYF.

This clone was counted ten times or more. The chain is built from TRBV19 and TRBJ2-3; TRBD1 matches at 8 bases. Losses at the gene ends were 3 bases for V and 5 bases for J; bases not matched to a gene: 7. The CDR3 is made up of 15 amino acids. Germline CDR1 is LNHDA and CDR2 is SQIVND (reference sequence). Here the CDR3 DNA reads TGTGCCAGTAGTATTCGACAGGGGAGGAAAGATACGCAGTATTTT. It is translated as CASSIRQGRKDTQYF.

This clone was seen repeatedly, ten times or more. The chain has TRBV6-1 and TRBJ1-2; 7 positions match TRBD1. Looked up from germline, CDR1 is MNHNS and CDR2 is SASEGT. The length of the CDR3 is 16 residues. Trimming took 3 bases from V and 0 from J; bases not matched to a gene: 7. CDR3: CASSDDRAPSNYGYTF. The DNA for the CDR3 is TGTGCCAGCAGTGACGACAGGGCCCCCTCTAACTATGGCTACACCTTC.